Listed below are T cell receptor beta chains from one sample, sequenced in a study of vaccination effects on CD4 cells after COVID-19. TCRdb's copy holds only in-frame clones and misses some; the assay was immunoSEQ multiplex PCR. The sample consists of some 22,000 clones, over 55% of them appearing once. Which antigens these TCRs recognize remains unknown. Sequencing used CD4+ T cells from PBMCs cultured with HCoV-OC43 spike peptides, obtained before COVID-19 vaccination. All receptors come from a human donor who received a COVID-19 vaccine. CDR3s include the opening cysteine and the closing phenylalanine or tryptophan. The D gene is left open where the match is weak.

V gene: TRBV3-1/TRBV3-2
J gene: TRBJ1-1
D gene: .
CDR3 protein: CASSQSTLDTEAFF

V gene: TRBV4-1
J gene: TRBJ2-7
D gene: TRBD1
CDR3 protein: CASSWHPDRGGTYEQYF

V gene: TRBV7-2
J gene: TRBJ2-7
D gene: .
CDR3 protein: CASSLGPSGRQYF

V gene: TRBV2
J gene: TRBJ2-3
D gene: TRBD2
CDR3 protein: CASKQNSGGSDTQYF

V gene: TRBV19
J gene: TRBJ1-4
D gene: .
CDR3 protein: CASSIREDEKLFF

V gene: TRBV6-5
J gene: TRBJ1-1
D gene: .
CDR3 protein: CASSYSFWVYTEAFF

V gene: TRBV3-1/TRBV3-2
J gene: TRBJ2-7
D gene: TRBD2
CDR3 protein: CASSQGTRGVSYEQYF

V gene: TRBV19
J gene: TRBJ1-1
D gene: .
CDR3 protein: CASSIGAHRDLNTEAFF

V gene: TRBV5-1
J gene: TRBJ2-5
D gene: .
CDR3 protein: CASSLGFQETQYF

V gene: TRBV4-1
J gene: TRBJ1-3
D gene: TRBD1
CDR3 protein: CASSLRDPRTGDGNTIYF